The 16 T cell receptor beta chains below come from one sample, sequenced in a study of CD8 T cells in ankylosing spondylitis. In TCRdb, the 5' RACE reads were re-called with MiXCR into one record per CDR3 protein. The repertoire holds 250,000 or so distinct CDR3 sequences, 24% seen once, with approximately 0.61% in the top ten. The sequencing input was blood, either unsorted or a sorted T cell fraction (not recorded which). These receptors all come from a male donor with ankylosing spondylitis or in good health (not recorded which).

The rearrangement uses TRBV10-3 and TRBJ2-3, with TRBD1 as a possible D gene (5 bases). There are 13 residues in the CDR3. CDR1 and CDR2 (germline): ENHRY, SYGVKD. The V gene lost 6 bases and the J gene lost 3 bases, with 10 bases spanning the gap. The CDR3 DNA sequence: TGTGCCATCAGAAGGGGCAAAACAGATACGCAGTATTTT. This translates into CAIRRGKTDTQYF.

This clonotype was detected a few times. The chain links TRBV5-1 to TRBJ2-1, with TRBD2 identical over 9 bases. V lost 4 bases, J lost 3 bases, and 11 bases stayed unmatched. There are 17 residues in the CDR3. Looked up from germline, CDR1 is SGHRS and CDR2 is YFSETQ. The CDR3 region has the DNA TGCGCCAGCAGCCATCGGCGGGGGGGCCTTGGCTACAATGAGCAGTTCTTC. Translation gives CASSHRRGGLGYNEQFF.

This clonotype has at least ten counts. This chain joins TRBV10-3 and TRBJ2-7; the D gene is possibly TRBD1 (5 bases). CDR1 is ENHRY and CDR2 is SYGVKD in the germline V gene. The CDR3 has 12 residues. Trimming removed 5 bases from V and 6 bases from J, with 11 bases in between. In DNA form, the CDR3 reads TGTGCCATCAGTTCAGGGTGGGTCGAGCAGTACTTC. It codes for CAISSGWVEQYF.

This clonotype turned up a few times. The rearrangement joins TRBV20-1 to TRBJ1-1; possible D gene TRBD1, 5 bases. V was cut by 1 base and J by 3 bases, with 12 bases left in between. Germline values: CDR1 DFQATT, CDR2 SNEGSKA (reference sequence). CDR3 length: 14 amino acids. The CDR3 loop is CSARGIGVDTEAFF. CDR3 DNA: TGCAGTGCTAGAGGGATAGGGGTGGACACTGAAGCTTTCTTT.

This clonotype came up a few times. The chain joins TRBV20-1 to TRBJ2-1; D not certain. Germline V lookup: CDR1 DFQATT, CDR2 SNEGSKA (reference sequence). The ends were cut back, 2 bases at V and 5 bases at J, with 10 bases in the middle. The CDR3 has 13 residues. CDR3 region: CSARLYIHNEQFF. Here the CDR3 DNA reads TGCAGTGCTAGACTCTACATCCACAATGAGCAGTTCTTC.

This clonotype turned up a few times. This chain connects TRBV7-2 to TRBJ2-2; possible D gene TRBD1, 6 bases. This CDR3 spans 16 amino acids. The V and J ends lost 1 base and 5 bases respectively, with 14 bases between them. Germline-derived CDR1 and CDR2 are SGHTA and FQGNSA. The CDR3 DNA reads TGTGCCAGCAGCTTAGGGTTAAGGACAGTTACCGGGGAGCTGTTTTTT. Translation gives CASSLGLRTVTGELFF.

This clonotype came up many times. This chain links TRBV12-3 or TRBV12-4 with TRBJ1-2; maybe TRBD1 (6 bases). The CDR3 extends over 15 amino acids. Trimming removed 4 bases from V and 4 bases from J, with 16 bases in between. Here the CDR3 reads CASSSSGGRLYGYTF. In DNA, the CDR3 is TGTGCCAGCAGTTCTTCTGGGGGCCGGCTCTATGGCTACACCTTC.

This clonotype was counted between two and nine times. The chain links TRBV10-3 to TRBJ2-3; D perhaps matches TRBD2 (6 bases). V was pared by 7 bases and J by 2 bases, with 13 bases between. The CDR3 consists of 14 residues. The germline CDR1 and CDR2 sequences are ENHRY and SYGVKD. CDR3 protein: CAIKDLAVTDTQYF. CDR3 nucleotide sequence: TGTGCCATCAAGGACTTAGCGGTCACAGATACGCAGTATTTT.

This clonotype showed up many times. This rearrangement joins TRBV7-2 to TRBJ1-2; 8 bases are shared with TRBD1. Trimming cost V 1 base and J 3 bases; bases outside gene matches: 7. The CDR3 runs to 16 residues. Germline V gives CDR1 SGHTA, CDR2 FQGNSA. The CDR3 DNA reads as TGTGCCAGCAGCTTAGGGGGGCAGGGGGCTGACTATGGCTACACCTTC. Its protein product is CASSLGGQGADYGYTF. Combining the CDR3 with reference TRBV7-2 and TRBJ1-2 gives the whole variable domain GAGVSQSPSNKVTEKGKDVELRCDPISGHTALYWYRQSLGQGLEFLIYFQGNSAPDKSGLPSDRFSAERTGGSVSTLTIQRTQQEDSAVYLCASSLGGQGADYGYTFGSGTRLTVV.

The rearrangement links TRBV20-1 to TRBJ2-7; perhaps TRBD1 as D (5 bases). With 4 bases removed from V and 2 bases from J, the gap between germline ends came to 9 bases. CDR1 is DFQATT and CDR2 is SNEGSKA in the germline V gene (reference sequence). The length of the CDR3 is 12 residues. The DNA of the CDR3 is TGCAGTGCTAAGACCAGGGCCTACGAGCAGTACTTC. It specifies CSAKTRAYEQYF.

This clonotype was seen at least ten times. The chain combines TRBV29-1 with TRBJ2-3; D uncertain. Trimming stripped 4 bases from V and 0 bases from J, with 8 bases between. CDR1 is SQVTM and CDR2 is ANQGSEA in the germline V gene. The CDR3 is made up of 13 amino acids. The CDR3 is CSVVWPSTDTQYF. The CDR3 DNA reads as TGCAGCGTTGTCTGGCCTAGCACAGATACGCAGTATTTT.

This clonotype appeared a few times. This chain joins TRBV20-1 and TRBJ2-7, with a possible D match to TRBD2 (5 bases). Germline-derived CDR1 and CDR2 are DFQATT and SNEGSKA (reference sequence). This CDR3 has 14 residues. V lost 2 bases to trimming and J lost 0 bases, with 11 bases between them. CDR3: CSARWRGYSYEQYF. CDR3 in DNA: TGCAGTGCTAGATGGCGCGGGTACTCCTACGAGCAGTACTTC.

The CDR3 sequence: CASSRAGGDTDTQYF. The CDR3, as DNA: TGCGCCAGCAGCCGAGCGGGGGGCGACACAGATACGCAGTATTTT. The chain is built from TRBV4-1 and TRBJ2-3; 9 positions match TRBD2. This CDR3 comprises 15 residues. Germline CDR1 is MGHRA and CDR2 is YSYEKL. The J segment lost 2 bases and the V segment lost 4 bases, leaving 4 bases of the junction unmatched.

This sequence joins TRBV24-1 and TRBJ2-2; D is ambiguous. Germline CDR1 is KGHDR and CDR2 is SFDVKD. V lost 4 bases to trimming and J lost 7 bases, with 3 bases between them. The CDR3 runs 11 residues. As DNA, the CDR3 is TGTGCCACCAGTGAAGGCGGGGAGCTGTTTTTT. This translates into CATSEGGELFF.

This sequence joins TRBV10-3 and TRBJ1-5; 7 positions agree with TRBD1. The CDR3 is 15 amino acids. Germline V gives CDR1 ENHRY, CDR2 SYGVKD. V lost 6 bases to trimming and J lost 0 bases; unmatched junction nucleotides: 5. The CDR3 sequence: CAIRATGDSNQPQHF. In DNA, the CDR3 is TGTGCCATCAGGGCTACAGGGGATAGCAATCAGCCCCAGCATTTT.

This clonotype appeared many times. CDR3 coding DNA: TGCAGCGTTGTTACAGGGGGCGAGGAGACCCAGTACTTC. As protein: CSVVTGGEETQYF. The V and J genes are TRBV29-1 and TRBJ2-5; TRBD1 agrees at 9 bases. The CDR3 consists of 13 residues. Per the germline V gene, CDR1 is SQVTM and CDR2 is ANQGSEA. V shed 4 bases, J shed 5 bases, and the junction held 5 bases outside the gene matches.